These 21 T cell receptor beta chains came from one sample sequenced in a study of T cell responses to AZD1222 COVID-19 vaccine. Here immunoSEQ multiplex PCR was the method, and the copy in TCRdb shows in-frame clones only, minus some. Seen here are more than 85,000 clones, around 90% observed once, and the top ten hold approximately 5.2%. This specimen consisted of peripheral blood, obtained on day 0 of AZD1222 vaccination. The receptors shown here come from an adult in good health.

The chain joins TRBV10-1 to TRBJ2-7, with D perhaps matching TRBD1 (6 bases). Germline-derived CDR1 and CDR2 are WNHNN and SYGVQD (reference sequence). V lost 5 bases and J 3 bases, leaving 14 bases between the germline ends. This CDR3 region has 14 residues. CDR3 bases: TGCGCCAGCAGTCACAGGGACGGAATCTACGAGCAGTACTTC. Protein product: CASSHRDGIYEQYF.

This clone was recorded only once. The rearrangement uses TRBV9 and TRBJ2-1; the D is unclear. The length of the CDR3 is 15 residues. The ends were cut back, 1 base at V and 2 bases at J, with 10 bases in the middle. Germline CDR1 and CDR2: SGDLS and YYNGEE. As DNA, the CDR3 is TGTGCCAGCAGCGTAAATGGTTCACCCTACAATGAGCAGTTCTTC. It codes for CASSVNGSPYNEQFF.

This sequence joins TRBV6-6 and TRBJ2-4; 11 nucleotides align to TRBD2. Germline-derived CDR1 and CDR2 are MNHNY and SVGAGI (reference sequence). The CDR3 is made up of 15 amino acids. V lost 6 bases to trimming and J lost 4 bases; unmatched junction nucleotides: 5. The CDR3, as DNA: TGTGCCAGCAGGGGACTAGCGGCAGGGAAAAACATTCAGTACTTC. This sequence encodes CASRGLAAGKNIQYF.

CDR3: CATEGGPNRSQFF. In DNA, the CDR3 is TGTGCCACAGAGGGGGGCCCGAACCGGTCGCAGTTTTTT. The gene calls are TRBV24-1 and TRBJ1-4; tentatively, D is TRBD1 (6 bases). V gave up 10 bases and J gave up 16 bases, with 24 bases separating them. Germline CDR1 KGHDR, CDR2 SFDVKD. This CDR3 comprises 13 residues.

The gene calls are TRBV27 and TRBJ1-1; 12 bases map to TRBD1. The CDR3 runs 16 residues. Germline-derived CDR1 and CDR2 are MNHEY and SMNVEV (reference sequence). With V trimmed by 9 bases and J by 3 bases, 11 bases remained unmatched. CDR3 in DNA: TGTGCCAGTCAGTACCGGGACAGGGGGCTGGACACTGAAGCTTTCTTT. Translated: CASQYRDRGLDTEAFF.

A few counts support this clone. The chain combines TRBV2 with TRBJ2-5; 8 nucleotides match TRBD1. Germline CDR1 SNHLY, CDR2 FYNNEI. There are 15 residues in the CDR3. Trimming at V came to 4 bases and at J to 4 bases, leaving 8 bases not matched to a gene. The CDR3 nucleotides read TGTGCCAGCAGTGGGGACAGGCGGGGAGGAGAGACCCAGTACTTC. Translating gives CASSGDRRGGETQYF. Filled out from reference TRBV2 and TRBJ2-5, the complete variable domain reads EPEVTQTPSHQVTQMGQEVILRCVPISNHLYFYWYRQILGQKVEFLVSFYNNEISEKSEIFDDQFSVERPDGSNFTLKIRSTKLEDSAMYFCASSGDRRGGETQYFGPGTRLLVL.

This clone has only one observation. The rearrangement links TRBV13 to TRBJ1-5; tentative D call: TRBD1 (5 bases). The V gene's germline CDR1 is PRHDT and CDR2 FYEKMQ (reference sequence). V gave up 3 bases and J gave up 2 bases, with 20 bases separating them. The CDR3 consists of 18 residues. CDR3: CASSFGADPAGGNQPQHF. DNA for the CDR3: TGTGCCAGCAGCTTTGGGGCAGACCCTGCGGGTGGCAATCAGCCCCAGCATTTT.

V usage is TRBV2 and J usage is TRBJ2-7; TRBD1 matches 8 bases. The germline gives CDR1 SNHLY, CDR2 FYNNEI. CDR3 size: 13 residues. With V trimmed by 6 bases and J by 7 bases, 8 bases remained unmatched. This CDR3 reads CASSYGQGREQYF. The CDR3 DNA reads as TGTGCCAGCAGCTACGGACAGGGTAGAGAGCAGTACTTC.

The chain joins TRBV11-2 to TRBJ1-1; no clear D gene. The CDR3 has 13 residues. Germline lookup yields CDR1 SGHAT and CDR2 FQNNGV. Trimming shortened V by 5 bases and J by 0 bases, and 7 bases separated the two germline ends. The CDR3: CASSLQMNTEAFF. CDR3 coding DNA: TGTGCCAGCAGCCTACAGATGAACACTGAAGCTTTCTTT.

The chain employs TRBV5-1 and TRBJ2-2; TRBD2 aligns across 13 bases. V was clipped by 0 bases and J by 3 bases; unmatched bases: 5. CDR3 length equals 18 residues. Germline CDR1 reads SGHRS; CDR2 reads YFSETQ. In DNA, the CDR3 is TGCGCCAGCAGCTTGGGAGGACTAGCGGGGGCTGACACCGGGGAGCTGTTTTTT. Its protein product is CASSLGGLAGADTGELFF.

This rearrangement joins TRBV18 to TRBJ1-1, with D hard to call. V gave up 3 bases and J gave up 5 bases, with 13 bases separating them. The CDR3 length is 14 residues. From germline, CDR1 is KGHSH and CDR2 LQKENI. DNA of the CDR3: TGTGCCAGCTCACCGATCGGGGTTATTACTGAAGCTTTCTTT. Translation: CASSPIGVITEAFF.

This chain's CDR3 is CASSPSGANVLTF. CDR3 DNA: TGTGCCAGTAGTCCCTCCGGGGCCAACGTCCTGACTTTC. This sequence joins TRBV19 and TRBJ2-6; D ambiguous. This CDR3 is 13 amino acids long. Trimming pared 5 bases from V and 4 bases from J, leaving 6 bases between. Looked up from germline, CDR1 is LNHDA and CDR2 is SQIVND (reference sequence).

This clone was picked up a small number of times. This chain connects TRBV7-3 to TRBJ2-3, with a possible D match to TRBD2 (6 bases). Per germline, CDR1 SGHTA and CDR2 FQGTGA. Trimming pared 3 bases from V and 2 bases from J, leaving 9 bases between. The CDR3 contains 14 residues. This chain's CDR3 is CASSFSGDTDTQYF. The CDR3 coding sequence is TGTGCCAGCAGCTTTAGCGGAGACACAGATACGCAGTATTTT.

This chain links TRBV30 with TRBJ2-2; D remains ambiguous. This CDR3 has 14 amino acids. Germline V lookup: CDR1 GTSNPN, CDR2 SVGIG (reference sequence). Trimming took off 2 bases at V and 4 bases at J, with 11 bases between the two ends. The CDR3 here is CAWSLDIITGELFF. The CDR3 DNA reads as TGTGCCTGGAGTCTAGACATCATCACCGGGGAGCTGTTTTTT.

The V call is TRBV18, the J call TRBJ1-1, with D hard to call. CDR3 length: 13 residues. The V gene's germline CDR1 is KGHSH and CDR2 LQKENI. V gave up 5 bases and J gave up 0 bases, with 7 bases separating them. The CDR3 nucleotides are TGTGCCAGCTCAACCGGGCTGAACACTGAAGCTTTCTTT. This codes for CASSTGLNTEAFF.

The genes are TRBV10-3 and TRBJ2-1, with no clear D. The CDR3 is 13 amino acids. Germline V gene data show CDR1 as ENHRY and CDR2 as SYGVKD. V was shortened by 0 bases and J by 5 bases, with 5 bases between the two germline ends. The CDR3 coding sequence is TGTGCCATCAGTGAGTCGATGAACAATGAGCAGTTCTTC. This translates into CAISESMNNEQFF.

The chain uses TRBV4-1 and TRBJ2-2; 7 nucleotides agree with TRBD2. Germline V gene sequence: CDR1 MGHRA, CDR2 YSYEKL. J gave up 6 bases and V 0 bases, and 7 bases lay outside the gene matches. The CDR3 contains 16 residues. CDR3 sequence reads: CASSQEVTSVSGELFF. In DNA form, the CDR3 reads TGCGCCAGCAGCCAAGAGGTCACTAGCGTTTCCGGGGAGCTGTTTTTT.

This clone was seen more than once but under ten times. The rearrangement joins TRBV12-3 or TRBV12-4 to TRBJ2-3; D not resolved. This CDR3 comprises 12 residues. Trimming cost V 2 bases and J 5 bases, with 5 bases left between them. The CDR3 sequence: CASSLPVDTQYF. Here the CDR3 DNA reads TGTGCCAGCAGTTTACCTGTAGATACGCAGTATTTT.

A few counts support this clone. The rearrangement links TRBV19 to TRBJ1-5; D possibly corresponds to TRBD1 (6 bases). The CDR3 runs to 14 residues. CDR1 and CDR2 from the germline V gene are LNHDA and SQIVND (reference sequence). The V end lost 3 bases, the J end lost 8 bases, and 14 bases lay between the germline ends. The CDR3: CASSMGGRWEPQHF. The CDR3 DNA sequence: TGTGCCAGTAGTATGGGGGGGCGGTGGGAGCCCCAGCATTTT.

The genes are TRBV28 and TRBJ1-2, with D unresolved. CDR1 and CDR2 from the germline V gene are MDHEN and SYDVKM. The CDR3 spans 14 residues. V gave up 3 bases and J gave up 5 bases, with 13 bases separating them. The CDR3 nucleotides read TGTGCCAGCAGTTTGGGAGGGTCGCGTTATGGCTACACCTTC. Translating it yields CASSLGGSRYGYTF.

The J gene is TRBJ2-3, the V gene TRBV6-5; the match to TRBD2 covers 8 bases. This CDR3 is 15 amino acids long. Germline lookup yields CDR1 MNHEY and CDR2 SVGAGI. In DNA form, the CDR3 reads TGTGCAGTTCAACTTCGGGGGGGGTGGGCAGATACGCAGTATTTT. Translation gives CAVQLRGGWADTQYF.